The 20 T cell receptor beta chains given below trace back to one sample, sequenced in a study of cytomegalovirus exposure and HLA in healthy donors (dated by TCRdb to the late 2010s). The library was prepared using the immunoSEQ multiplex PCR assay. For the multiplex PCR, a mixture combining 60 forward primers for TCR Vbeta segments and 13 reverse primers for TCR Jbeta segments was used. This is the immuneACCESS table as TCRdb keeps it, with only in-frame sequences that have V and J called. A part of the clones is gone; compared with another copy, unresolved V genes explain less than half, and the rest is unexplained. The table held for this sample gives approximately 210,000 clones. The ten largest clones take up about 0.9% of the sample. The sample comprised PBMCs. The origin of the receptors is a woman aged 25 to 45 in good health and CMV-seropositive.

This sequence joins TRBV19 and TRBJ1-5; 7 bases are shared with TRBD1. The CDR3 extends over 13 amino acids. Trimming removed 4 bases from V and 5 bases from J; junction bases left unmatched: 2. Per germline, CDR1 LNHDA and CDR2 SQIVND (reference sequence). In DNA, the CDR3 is TGTGCCAGTAGTAGACAGGGTTATCAGCCCCAGCATTTT. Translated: CASSRQGYQPQHF.

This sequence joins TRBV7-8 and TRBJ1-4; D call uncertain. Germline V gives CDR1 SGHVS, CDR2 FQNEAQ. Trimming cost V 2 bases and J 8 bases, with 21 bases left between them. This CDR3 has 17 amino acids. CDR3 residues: CASSLLQAAHGGEKLFF. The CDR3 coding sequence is TGTGCCAGCAGCTTACTCCAGGCCGCCCACGGAGGCGAAAAACTGTTTTTT.

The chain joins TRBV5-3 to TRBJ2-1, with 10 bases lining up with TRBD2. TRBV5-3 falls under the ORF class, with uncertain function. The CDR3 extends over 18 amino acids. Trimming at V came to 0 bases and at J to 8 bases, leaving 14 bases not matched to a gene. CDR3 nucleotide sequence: TGTGCCAGAAGCTTGGGGAAGAGTGAGACTAGCGGGTGGTATGAGCAGTTCTTC. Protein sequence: CARSLGKSETSGWYEQFF.

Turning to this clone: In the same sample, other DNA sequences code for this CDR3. DNA of the CDR3: TGCAGCGTTGAAGCAGGGATGTACACTGAAGCTTTCTTT. Translation: CSVEAGMYTEAFF. The chain recombines TRBV29-1 with TRBJ1-1; D possibly corresponds to TRBD1 (5 bases). CDR1 is SQVTM, CDR2 ANQGSEA, per germline. V was trimmed by 1 base and J by 3 bases, leaving 9 bases between them. The CDR3 is 13 amino acids.

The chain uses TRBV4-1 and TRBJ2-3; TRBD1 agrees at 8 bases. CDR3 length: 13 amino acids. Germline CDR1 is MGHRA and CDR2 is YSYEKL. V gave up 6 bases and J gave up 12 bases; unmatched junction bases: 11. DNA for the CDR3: TGCGCCAGCAGGGGGGGTCAGGGGGCGACCCAGTATTTT. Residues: CASRGGQGATQYF.

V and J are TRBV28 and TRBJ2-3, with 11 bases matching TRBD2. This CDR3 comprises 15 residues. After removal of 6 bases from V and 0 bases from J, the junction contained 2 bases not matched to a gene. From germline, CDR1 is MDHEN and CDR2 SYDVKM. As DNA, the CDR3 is TGTGCCAGCAGGGGACTAGCGGAAAGCACAGATACGCAGTATTTT. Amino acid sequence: CASRGLAESTDTQYF. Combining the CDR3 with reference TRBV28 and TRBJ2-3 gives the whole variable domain DVKVTQSSRYLVKRTGEKVFLECVQDMDHENMFWYRQDPGLGLRLIYFSYDVKMKEKGDIPEGYSVSREKKERFSLILESASTNQTSMYLCASRGLAESTDTQYFGPGTRLTVL.

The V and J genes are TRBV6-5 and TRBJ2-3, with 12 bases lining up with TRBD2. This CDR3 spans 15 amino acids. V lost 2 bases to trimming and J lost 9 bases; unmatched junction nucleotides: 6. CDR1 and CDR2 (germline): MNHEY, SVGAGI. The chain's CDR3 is CASSYRLAGVLTQYF. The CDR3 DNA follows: TGTGCCAGCAGTTACCGACTAGCGGGAGTTTTAACGCAGTATTTT.

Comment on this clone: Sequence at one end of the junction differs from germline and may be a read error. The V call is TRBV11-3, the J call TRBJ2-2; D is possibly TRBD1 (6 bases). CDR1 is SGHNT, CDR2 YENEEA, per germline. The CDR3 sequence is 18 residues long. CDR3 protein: CASSPNRELESNTRELFF. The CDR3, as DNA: TGTGCCAGCAGCCCCAACAGGGAACTAGAATCGAACACCAGGGAGCTGTTTTTT.

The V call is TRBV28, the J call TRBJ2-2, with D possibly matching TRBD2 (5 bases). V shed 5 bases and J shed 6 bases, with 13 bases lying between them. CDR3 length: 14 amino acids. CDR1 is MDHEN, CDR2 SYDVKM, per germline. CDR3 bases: TGTGCCAGCAGTCAAGGAGGAGTGGCCGGGGAGCTGTTTTTT. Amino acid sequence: CASSQGGVAGELFF.

The CDR3 DNA is TGTGCCAGCAGTTCCCGTTGGGGGGACTCCTACGAGCAGTACTTC. Translating it yields CASSSRWGDSYEQYF. This chain uses TRBV27 with TRBJ2-7; perhaps TRBD2 as D (6 bases). There are 15 residues in the CDR3. The V gene lost 4 bases and the J gene lost 0 bases, with 13 bases spanning the gap. In germline, CDR1 is MNHEY, CDR2 SMNVEV (reference sequence).

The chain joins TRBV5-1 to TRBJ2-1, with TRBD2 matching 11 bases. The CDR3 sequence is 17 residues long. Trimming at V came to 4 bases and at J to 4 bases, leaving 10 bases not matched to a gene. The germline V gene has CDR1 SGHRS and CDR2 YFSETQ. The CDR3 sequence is CASSATPGTSGYNEQFF. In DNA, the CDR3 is TGCGCCAGCAGCGCCACCCCCGGGACTAGCGGTTACAATGAGCAGTTCTTC.

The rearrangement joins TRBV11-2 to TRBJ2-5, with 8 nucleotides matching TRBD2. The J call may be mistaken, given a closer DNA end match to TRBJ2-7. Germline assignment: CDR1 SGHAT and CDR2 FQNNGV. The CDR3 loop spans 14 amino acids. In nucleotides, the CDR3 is TGTGCCAGCAGCCTTCGGCGGGGGGCCTACGAGCAGTACTTC. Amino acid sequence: CASSLRRGAYEQYF.

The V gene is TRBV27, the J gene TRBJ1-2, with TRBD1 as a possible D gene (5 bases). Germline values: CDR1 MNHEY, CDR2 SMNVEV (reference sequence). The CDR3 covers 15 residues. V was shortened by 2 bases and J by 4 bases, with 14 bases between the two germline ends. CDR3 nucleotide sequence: TGTGCCAGCAGTTTAGAGCCAGGGTACCCCTATGGCTACACCTTC. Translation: CASSLEPGYPYGYTF.

The CDR3 sequence: CASSAGTSSATDTQYF. CDR3 DNA: TGTGCCAGTAGCGCCGGGACTAGCAGTGCCACAGATACGCAGTATTTT. The rearrangement links TRBV19 to TRBJ2-3; 9 nucleotides align to TRBD2. V dropped 6 bases and J dropped 2; count of bases not matched to a gene: 9. The CDR3 spans 16 residues. Germline CDR1 reads LNHDA; CDR2 reads SQIVND (reference sequence).

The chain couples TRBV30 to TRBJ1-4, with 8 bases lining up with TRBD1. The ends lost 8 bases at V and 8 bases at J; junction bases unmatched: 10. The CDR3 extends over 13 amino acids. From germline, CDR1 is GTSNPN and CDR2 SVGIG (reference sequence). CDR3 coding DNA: TGTGCCGCCTCAGGGGGCGGGTTCGAAAAACTGTTTTTT. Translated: CAASGGGFEKLFF.

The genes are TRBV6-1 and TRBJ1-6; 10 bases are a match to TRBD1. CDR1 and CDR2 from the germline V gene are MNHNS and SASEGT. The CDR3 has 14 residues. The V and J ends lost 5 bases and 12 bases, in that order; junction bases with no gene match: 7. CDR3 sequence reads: CASSMRTGGGPLHF. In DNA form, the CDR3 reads TGTGCCAGCAGTATGAGGACAGGGGGAGGACCCCTCCACTTT.

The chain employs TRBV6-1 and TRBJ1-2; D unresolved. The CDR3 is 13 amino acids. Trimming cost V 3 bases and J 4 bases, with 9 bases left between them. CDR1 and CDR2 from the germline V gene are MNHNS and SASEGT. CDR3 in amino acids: CASSERQSYGYTF. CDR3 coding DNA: TGTGCCAGCAGTGAGAGGCAAAGCTATGGCTACACCTTC.

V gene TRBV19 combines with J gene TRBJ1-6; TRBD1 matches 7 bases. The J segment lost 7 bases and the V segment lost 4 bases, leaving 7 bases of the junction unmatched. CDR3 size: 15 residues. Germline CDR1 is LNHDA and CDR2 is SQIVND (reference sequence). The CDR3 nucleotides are TGTGCCAGTAGTAGTCCGGGACAGCGGAATTCACCCCTCCACTTT. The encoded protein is CASSSPGQRNSPLHF.

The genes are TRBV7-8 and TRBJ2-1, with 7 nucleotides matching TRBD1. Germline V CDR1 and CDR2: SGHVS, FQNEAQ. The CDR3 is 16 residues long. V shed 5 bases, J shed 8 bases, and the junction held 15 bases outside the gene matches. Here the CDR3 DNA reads TGTGCCAGCAGCCTTGGACACAGGGGCAAGCTCCATGAGCAGTTCTTC. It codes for CASSLGHRGKLHEQFF. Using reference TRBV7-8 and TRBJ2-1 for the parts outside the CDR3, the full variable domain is GAGVSQSPRYKVAKRGQDVALRCDPISGHVSLFWYQQALGQGPEFLTYFQNEAQLDKSGLPSDRFFAERPEGSVSTLKIQRTQQEDSAVYLCASSLGHRGKLHEQFFGPGTRLTVL.

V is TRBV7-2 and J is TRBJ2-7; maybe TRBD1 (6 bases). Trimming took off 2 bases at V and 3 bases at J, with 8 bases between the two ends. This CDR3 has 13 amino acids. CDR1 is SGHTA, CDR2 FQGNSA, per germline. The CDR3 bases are TGTGCCAGCAGCTTAAAACAGGGCTACGAGCAGTACTTC. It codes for CASSLKQGYEQYF.